The 18 T cell receptor beta chains given below trace back to one sample, sequenced in a study of T cell repertoires in cytomegalovirus infection. From the reads, TCRdb called clonotypes with MiXCR, one entry per CDR3 protein. There are about 740,000 distinct CDR3 sequences in the sample; less than 40% occur only once, and roughly 2.9% lies in the top ten. Sequencing input: PBMCs. All receptors come from a human donor in good health (CMV status not recorded). Some clones in this sample may be carry-over from other donors' samples.

This clonotype showed up many times. The CDR3 DNA is TGTGCCAGCAGCTTAAGAGGGCGGGGGGGAAAGGGAGATGGCTACACCTTC. This sequence encodes CASSLRGRGGKGDGYTF. J is TRBJ1-2 and V is TRBV7-2; possible D gene TRBD1, 5 bases. Trimming took 2 bases from V and 6 from J, leaving 22 bases between them. The CDR3 totals 17 residues. From germline, CDR1 is SGHTA and CDR2 FQGNSA. Full variable domain (outside the CDR3, taken from reference TRBV7-2 and TRBJ1-2): GAGVSQSPSNKVTEKGKDVELRCDPISGHTALYWYRQSLGQGLEFLIYFQGNSAPDKSGLPSDRFSAERTGGSVSTLTIQRTQQEDSAVYLCASSLRGRGGKGDGYTFGSGTRLTVV.

This chain uses TRBV9 with TRBJ1-2, with 9 bases matching TRBD1. Losses at the gene ends were 4 bases for V and 4 bases for J; bases not matched to a gene: 8. The CDR3 has 15 residues. Germline V lookup: CDR1 SGDLS, CDR2 YYNGEE. CDR3 nucleotides: TGTGCCAGCAGCCCCCGGACAGGGGTATTCTATGGCTACACCTTC. Translation: CASSPRTGVFYGYTF.

There are a few counts of this clonotype. The chain has TRBV2 and TRBJ1-2; 8 bases agree with TRBD1. Germline trimming cut 1 base from V and 5 bases from J; bases unmatched to any gene: 9. The CDR3 sequence is 16 residues long. CDR1 and CDR2 from the germline V gene are SNHLY and FYNNEI. The CDR3 DNA sequence: TGTGCCAGCAGTGAAGTTCAGGGGGCAGGCGTTTATGGCTACACCTTC. Amino acids: CASSEVQGAGVYGYTF. Full variable domain (remainder filled in from reference TRBV2 and TRBJ1-2): EPEVTQTPSHQVTQMGQEVILRCVPISNHLYFYWYRQILGQKVEFLVSFYNNEISEKSEIFDDQFSVERPDGSNFTLKIRSTKLEDSAMYFCASSEVQGAGVYGYTFGSGTRLTVV.

This rearrangement joins TRBV11-2 to TRBJ2-5; 10 bases fit TRBD1. The V gene's germline CDR1 is SGHAT and CDR2 FQNNGV. The CDR3 length is 16 residues. Trimming cost V 4 bases and J 4 bases; bases outside gene matches: 9. The CDR3 nucleotides are TGTGCCAGCAGCTCGGAGAGGACAGGGGGGGCAGAGACCCAGTACTTC. This encodes CASSSERTGGAETQYF.

Notes on this clonotype: A read error may account for a junction end that differs from germline. The chain is built from TRBV20-1 and TRBJ2-3, with TRBD2 matching over 8 bases. Germline CDR1 DFQATT, CDR2 SNEGSKA (reference sequence). The CDR3 consists of 16 residues. This chain's CDR3 is CSSRRVAGGSTDTQYF. CDR3 in DNA: TGCAGTTCTAGAAGAGTTGCGGGGGGTAGCACAGATACGCAGTATTTT.

The sample holds a few counts of this clonotype. This chain uses TRBV5-5 with TRBJ1-4; no clear D. The CDR3 is 15 amino acids. CDR1 is SGHKS, CDR2 YYEKEE, per germline (reference sequence). Between the trimmed V and J ends, which lost 5 bases and 7 bases, there was a span of 18 bases. The CDR3 protein is CASRLGRGGPEKLFF. The CDR3 nucleotides are TGTGCCAGCAGACTTGGCCGTGGCGGCCCTGAAAAACTGTTTTTT.

This chain links TRBV6-4 with TRBJ2-1; 8 nucleotides agree with TRBD2. The CDR3 length is 17 residues. V lost 6 bases, J lost 4 bases, and 14 bases stayed unmatched. Germline lookup yields CDR1 MRHNA and CDR2 SNTAGT. The CDR3 spells CASSGSTGLGGYNEQFF. CDR3 sequence (DNA): TGTGCCAGCAGCGGATCCACGGGACTAGGGGGGTACAATGAGCAGTTCTTC.

The chain's CDR3 is CASSMSVNTEAFF. The CDR3, as DNA: TGTGCCAGTAGTATGTCAGTGAACACTGAAGCTTTCTTT. The genes are TRBV19 and TRBJ1-1; no clear D gene. Trimming removed 3 bases at V and 0 bases at J, with 5 bases between. The germline V gene encodes CDR1 LNHDA and CDR2 SQIVND (reference sequence). This CDR3 comprises 13 residues.

V gene TRBV5-6 combines with J gene TRBJ1-3, with 7 nucleotides matching TRBD1. The CDR3 length is 16 residues. J was trimmed by 0 bases and V by 4 bases; bases with no gene match: 7. The V gene's germline CDR1 is SGHDT and CDR2 YYEEEE. CDR3 residues: CASSPGGRLSGNTIYF. The CDR3 DNA reads TGTGCCAGCAGCCCAGGGGGGCGACTCTCTGGAAACACCATATATTTT.

This sequence joins TRBV5-1 and TRBJ2-6, with D tentatively TRBD1 (5 bases). Trimming left V 0 bases short and J 4 bases short, with 11 bases between. Germline lookup yields CDR1 SGHRS and CDR2 YFSETQ. This CDR3 comprises 16 residues. In nucleotides, the CDR3 is TGCGCCAGCAGCTTGGAGGGGCCCTCCGGGGCCAACGTCCTGACTTTC. Translated: CASSLEGPSGANVLTF.

This clonotype was found a few times. The rearrangement links TRBV7-6 to TRBJ2-1; 14 bases are a match to TRBD2. The CDR3 is made up of 18 amino acids. The V segment lost 5 bases and the J segment 5 bases; nucleotides outside the gene matches: 11. Germline CDR1 SGHVS, CDR2 FNYEAQ. CDR3 nucleotides: TGTGCCAGCAGCCCATGGACTAGCGGGGGGCTAAAGGACAATGAGCAGTTCTTC. Amino acid sequence: CASSPWTSGGLKDNEQFF.

This rearrangement joins TRBV4-1 to TRBJ1-5; the match to TRBD1 covers 7 bases. The CDR3 spans 17 residues. Germline V gene sequence: CDR1 MGHRA, CDR2 YSYEKL. Trimming removed 1 base from V and 5 bases from J; junction bases left unmatched: 11. The CDR3 coding sequence is TGCGCCAGCAGCCAAGTTCCTGGACAGGTGGGGGATCAGCCCCAGCATTTT. Its translation: CASSQVPGQVGDQPQHF.

Worth noting for this clonotype: The junction shows a germline mismatch at one end, possibly a read error. The CDR3 region has the DNA TGCAGTGCCGGCCCCATAGCGGGGGGCCCGGATACGCCGTATTTT. Its translation is CSAGPIAGGPDTPYF. The chain links TRBV20-1 to TRBJ2-3; 10 nucleotides line up with TRBD2. CDR1 DFQATT and CDR2 SNEGSKA come from the germline V gene (reference sequence). The CDR3 has 15 residues.

With regard to this clonotype: A much larger clone lies one base from this, so it may be a read error. This chain uses TRBV7-8 with TRBJ1-5; D call uncertain. The germline V gene encodes CDR1 SGHVS and CDR2 FQNEAQ. This CDR3 region has 16 residues. In nucleotides, the CDR3 is TGTGCCAGCAGCTTAGCAACACAGTATAGCAATCAGCCCCAGCTTTTT. The encoded protein is CASSLATQYSNQPQLF.

The chain has TRBV6-8 and TRBJ2-7; TRBD1 agrees at 7 bases. Germline CDR1 MNHGY, CDR2 SAAAGT. This CDR3 is 15 amino acids long. Trimming removed 2 bases from V and 6 bases from J; junction bases left unmatched: 10. As DNA, the CDR3 is TGTGCCAGCAGTTACCAGGGACAGCTAAAGGGCGAGCAGTACTTC. Translating gives CASSYQGQLKGEQYF.

The chain uses TRBV24-1 and TRBJ1-2, with D perhaps TRBD1 (5 bases). Trimming pared 6 bases from V and 5 bases from J, leaving 18 bases between. The CDR3 runs 15 residues. Germline CDR1 and CDR2: KGHDR and SFDVKD. For the CDR3, the DNA is TGTGCCACCAGTACACCCCCGGGACCTACATATGGCTACACCTTC. Translated, it gives CATSTPPGPTYGYTF.

This chain joins TRBV28 and TRBJ2-7; 11 bases are shared with TRBD2. With 6 bases clipped from V and 2 bases from J, the junction kept 3 bases outside the gene matches. The germline V gene has CDR1 MDHEN and CDR2 SYDVKM. This CDR3 is 14 amino acids long. DNA of the CDR3: TGTGCCAGCAGGGGGACTAGCGGACCCTACGAGCAGTACTTC. Amino acid sequence: CASRGTSGPYEQYF.

The J gene is TRBJ2-1, the V gene TRBV7-2, with a possible D match to TRBD2 (5 bases). The V end was cut by 0 bases, the J end by 12 bases, with 9 bases between. Looked up from germline, CDR1 is SGHTA and CDR2 is FQGNSA. The CDR3 length is 12 residues. The CDR3 DNA follows: TGTGCCAGCAGCTTAGCGGGTGCGGGGCAGTTCTTC. Amino acids: CASSLAGAGQFF. The full variable domain, completed using reference TRBV7-2 and TRBJ2-1, is GAGVSQSPSNKVTEKGKDVELRCDPISGHTALYWYRQSLGQGLEFLIYFQGNSAPDKSGLPSDRFSAERTGGSVSTLTIQRTQQEDSAVYLCASSLAGAGQFFGPGTRLTVL.